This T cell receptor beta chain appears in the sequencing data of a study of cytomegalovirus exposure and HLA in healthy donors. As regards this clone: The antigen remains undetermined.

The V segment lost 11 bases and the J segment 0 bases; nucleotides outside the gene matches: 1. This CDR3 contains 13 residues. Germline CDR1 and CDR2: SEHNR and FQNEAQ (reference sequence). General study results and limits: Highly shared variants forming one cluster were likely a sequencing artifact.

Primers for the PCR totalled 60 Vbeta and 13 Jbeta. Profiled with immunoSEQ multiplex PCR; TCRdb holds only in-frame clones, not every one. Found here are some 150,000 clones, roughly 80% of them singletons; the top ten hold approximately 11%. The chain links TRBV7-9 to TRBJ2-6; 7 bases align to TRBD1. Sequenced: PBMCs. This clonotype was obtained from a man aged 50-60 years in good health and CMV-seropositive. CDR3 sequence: CAGQVSGANVLTF. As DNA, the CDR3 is TGTGCCGGACAGGTCTCTGGGGCCAACGTCCTGACTTTC.